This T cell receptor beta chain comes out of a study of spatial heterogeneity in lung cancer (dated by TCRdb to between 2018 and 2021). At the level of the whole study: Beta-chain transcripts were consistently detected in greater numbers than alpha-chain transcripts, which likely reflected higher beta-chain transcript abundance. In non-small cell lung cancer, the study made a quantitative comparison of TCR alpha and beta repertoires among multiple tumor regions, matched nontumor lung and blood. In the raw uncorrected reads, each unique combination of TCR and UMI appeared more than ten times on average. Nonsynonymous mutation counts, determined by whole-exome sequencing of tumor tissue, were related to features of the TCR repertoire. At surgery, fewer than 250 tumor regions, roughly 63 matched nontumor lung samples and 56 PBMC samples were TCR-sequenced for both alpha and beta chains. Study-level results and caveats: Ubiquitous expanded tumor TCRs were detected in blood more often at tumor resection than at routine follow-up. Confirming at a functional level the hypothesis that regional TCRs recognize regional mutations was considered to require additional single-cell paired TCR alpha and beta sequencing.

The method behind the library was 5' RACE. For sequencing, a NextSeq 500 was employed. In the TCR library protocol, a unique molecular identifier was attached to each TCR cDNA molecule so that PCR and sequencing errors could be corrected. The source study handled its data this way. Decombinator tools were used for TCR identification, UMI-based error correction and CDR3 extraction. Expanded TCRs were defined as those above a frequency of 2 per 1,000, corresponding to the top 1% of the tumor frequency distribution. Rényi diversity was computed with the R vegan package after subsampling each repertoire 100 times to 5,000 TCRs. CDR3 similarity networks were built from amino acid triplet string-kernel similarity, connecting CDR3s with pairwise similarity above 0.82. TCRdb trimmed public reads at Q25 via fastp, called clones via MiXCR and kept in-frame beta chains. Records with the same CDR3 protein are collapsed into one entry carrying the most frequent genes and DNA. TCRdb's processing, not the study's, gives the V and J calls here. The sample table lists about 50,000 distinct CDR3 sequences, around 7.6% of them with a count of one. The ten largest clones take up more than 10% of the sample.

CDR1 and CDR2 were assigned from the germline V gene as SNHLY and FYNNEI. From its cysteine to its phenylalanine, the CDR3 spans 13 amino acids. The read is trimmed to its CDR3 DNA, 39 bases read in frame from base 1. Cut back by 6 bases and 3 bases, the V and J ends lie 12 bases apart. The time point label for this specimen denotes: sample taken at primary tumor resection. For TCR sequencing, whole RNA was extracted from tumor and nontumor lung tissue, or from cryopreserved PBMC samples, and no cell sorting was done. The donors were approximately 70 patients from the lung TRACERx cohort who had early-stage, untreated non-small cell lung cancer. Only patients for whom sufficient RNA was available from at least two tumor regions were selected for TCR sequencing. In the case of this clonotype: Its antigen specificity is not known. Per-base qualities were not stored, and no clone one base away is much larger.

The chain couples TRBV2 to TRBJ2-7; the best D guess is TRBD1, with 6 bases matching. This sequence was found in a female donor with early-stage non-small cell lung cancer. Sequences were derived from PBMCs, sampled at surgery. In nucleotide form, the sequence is TGTGCCAGCAGAAAGGGACAAAACTACGAGCAGTACTTC. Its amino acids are CASRKGQNYEQYF.